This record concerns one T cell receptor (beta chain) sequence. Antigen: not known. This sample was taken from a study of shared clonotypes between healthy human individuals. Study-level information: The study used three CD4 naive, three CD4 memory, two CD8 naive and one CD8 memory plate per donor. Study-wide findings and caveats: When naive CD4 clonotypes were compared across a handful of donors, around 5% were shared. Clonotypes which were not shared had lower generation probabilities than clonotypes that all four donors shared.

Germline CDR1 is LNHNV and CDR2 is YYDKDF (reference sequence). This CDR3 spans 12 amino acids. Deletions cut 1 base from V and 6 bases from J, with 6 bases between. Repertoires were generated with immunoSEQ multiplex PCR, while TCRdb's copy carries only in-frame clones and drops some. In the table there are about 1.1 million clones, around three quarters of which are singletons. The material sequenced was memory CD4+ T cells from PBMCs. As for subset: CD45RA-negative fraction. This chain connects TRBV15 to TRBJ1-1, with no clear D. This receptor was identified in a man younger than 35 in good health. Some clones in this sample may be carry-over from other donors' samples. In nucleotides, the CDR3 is TGTGCCACCAGCAGAGCTGGGTCTGAAGCTTTCTTT. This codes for CATSRAGSEAFF.